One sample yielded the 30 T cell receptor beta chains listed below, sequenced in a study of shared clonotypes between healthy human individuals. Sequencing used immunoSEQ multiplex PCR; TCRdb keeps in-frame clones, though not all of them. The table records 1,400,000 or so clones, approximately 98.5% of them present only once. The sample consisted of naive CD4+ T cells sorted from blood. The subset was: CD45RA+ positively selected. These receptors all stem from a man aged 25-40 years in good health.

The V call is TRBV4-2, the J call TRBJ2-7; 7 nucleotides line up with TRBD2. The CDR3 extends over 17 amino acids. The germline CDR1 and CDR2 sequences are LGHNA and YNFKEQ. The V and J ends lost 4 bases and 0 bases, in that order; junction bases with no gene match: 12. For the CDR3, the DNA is TGTGCCAGCAGCCCCCGCCAGACTAGCTTTAACTCCTACGAGCAGTACTTC. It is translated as CASSPRQTSFNSYEQYF.

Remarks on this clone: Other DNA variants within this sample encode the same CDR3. CDR3 sequence reads: CASTGYNEQFF. In DNA form, the CDR3 reads TGTGCCAGCACGGGATACAATGAGCAGTTCTTC. V and J are TRBV2 and TRBJ2-1, with D perhaps matching TRBD2 (5 bases). The CDR3 is 11 amino acids. V gave up 7 bases and J gave up 4 bases, with 5 bases separating them. Looked up from germline, CDR1 is SNHLY and CDR2 is FYNNEI. The variable domain in full, completed from reference TRBV2 and TRBJ2-1, reads EPEVTQTPSHQVTQMGQEVILRCVPISNHLYFYWYRQILGQKVEFLVSFYNNEISEKSEIFDDQFSVERPDGSNFTLKIRSTKLEDSAMYFCASTGYNEQFFGPGTRLTVL.

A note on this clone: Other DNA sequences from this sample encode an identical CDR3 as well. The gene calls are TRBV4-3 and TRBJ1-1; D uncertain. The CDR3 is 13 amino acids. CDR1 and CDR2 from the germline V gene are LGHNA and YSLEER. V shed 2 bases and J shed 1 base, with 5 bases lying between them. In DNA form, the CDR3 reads TGCGCCAGCAGCCAAAACAGGAACACTGAAGCTTTCTTT. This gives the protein CASSQNRNTEAFF.

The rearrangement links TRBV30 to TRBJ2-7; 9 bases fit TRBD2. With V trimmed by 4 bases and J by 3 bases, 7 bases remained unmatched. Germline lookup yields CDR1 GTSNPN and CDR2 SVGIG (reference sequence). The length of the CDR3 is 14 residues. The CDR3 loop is CAWTTGTSFYEQYF. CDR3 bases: TGTGCCTGGACTACCGGGACTAGCTTCTACGAGCAGTACTTC.

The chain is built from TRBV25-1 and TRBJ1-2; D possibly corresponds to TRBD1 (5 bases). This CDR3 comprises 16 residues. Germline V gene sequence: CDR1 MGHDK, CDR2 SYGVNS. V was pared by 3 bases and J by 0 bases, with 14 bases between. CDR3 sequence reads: CASSDHRDPANYGYTF. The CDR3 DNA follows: TGTGCCAGCAGTGACCACCGGGACCCCGCTAACTATGGCTACACCTTC.

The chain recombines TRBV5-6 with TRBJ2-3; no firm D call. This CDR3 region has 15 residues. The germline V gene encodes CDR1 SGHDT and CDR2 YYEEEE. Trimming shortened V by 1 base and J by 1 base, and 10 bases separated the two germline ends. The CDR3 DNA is TGTGCCAGCAGCTTGTTCCGCGGCCGCACAGATACGCAGTATTTT. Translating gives CASSLFRGRTDTQYF.

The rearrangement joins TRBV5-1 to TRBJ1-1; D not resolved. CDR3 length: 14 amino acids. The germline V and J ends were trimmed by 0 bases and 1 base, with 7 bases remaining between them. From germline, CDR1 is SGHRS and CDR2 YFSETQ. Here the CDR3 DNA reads TGCGCCAGCAGCTTGGCCAGCAGGAACACTGAAGCTTTCTTT. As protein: CASSLASRNTEAFF.

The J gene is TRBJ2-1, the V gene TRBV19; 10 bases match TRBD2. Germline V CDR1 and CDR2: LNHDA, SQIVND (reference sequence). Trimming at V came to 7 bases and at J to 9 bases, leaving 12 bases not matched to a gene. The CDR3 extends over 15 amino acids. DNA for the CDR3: TGTGCCAGTACTAGCGGGAGCTTCATTCGGGGTGAGCAGTTCTTC. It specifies CASTSGSFIRGEQFF.

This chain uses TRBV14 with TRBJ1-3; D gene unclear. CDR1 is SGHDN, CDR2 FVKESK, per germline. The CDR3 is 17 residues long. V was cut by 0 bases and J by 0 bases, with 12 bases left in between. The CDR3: CASSQESWVLSGNTIYF. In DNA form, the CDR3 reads TGTGCCAGCAGCCAAGAGTCATGGGTCCTCTCTGGAAACACCATATATTTT.

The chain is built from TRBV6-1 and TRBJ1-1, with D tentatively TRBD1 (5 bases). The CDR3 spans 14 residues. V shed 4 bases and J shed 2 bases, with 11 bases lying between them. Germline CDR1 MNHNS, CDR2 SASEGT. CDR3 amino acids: CASSAQGGNTEAFF. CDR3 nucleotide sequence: TGTGCCAGCAGTGCCCAGGGAGGAAACACTGAAGCTTTCTTT.

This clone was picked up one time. The DNA of the CDR3 is TGTGCCTGGAGTGTAGTGAACACTGAAGCTTTCTTT. It yields the protein CAWSVVNTEAFF. The chain has TRBV30 and TRBJ1-1; D remains unclear. The CDR3 covers 12 residues. CDR1 and CDR2 from the germline V gene are GTSNPN and SVGIG (reference sequence). The V end was cut by 0 bases, the J end by 0 bases, with 2 bases between.

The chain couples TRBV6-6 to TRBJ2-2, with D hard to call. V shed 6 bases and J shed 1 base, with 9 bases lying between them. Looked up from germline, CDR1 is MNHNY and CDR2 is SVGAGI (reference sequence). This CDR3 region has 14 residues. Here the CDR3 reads CASRPHLNTGELFF. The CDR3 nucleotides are TGTGCCAGCAGACCACACCTGAACACCGGGGAGCTGTTTTTT.

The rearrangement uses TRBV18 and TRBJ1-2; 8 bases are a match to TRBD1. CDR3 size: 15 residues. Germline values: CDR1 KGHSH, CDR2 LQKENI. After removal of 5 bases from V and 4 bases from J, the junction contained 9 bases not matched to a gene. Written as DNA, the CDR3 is TGTGCCAGCTCATCAAGGACAGGGATGTCCTATGGCTACACCTTC. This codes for CASSSRTGMSYGYTF.

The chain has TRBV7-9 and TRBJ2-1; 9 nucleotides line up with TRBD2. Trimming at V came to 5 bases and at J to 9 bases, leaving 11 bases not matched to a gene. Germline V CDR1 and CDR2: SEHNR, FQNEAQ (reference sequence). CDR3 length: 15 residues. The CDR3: CASSPNRLAAIEQFF. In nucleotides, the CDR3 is TGTGCCAGCAGCCCTAACAGACTAGCGGCGATTGAGCAGTTCTTC.

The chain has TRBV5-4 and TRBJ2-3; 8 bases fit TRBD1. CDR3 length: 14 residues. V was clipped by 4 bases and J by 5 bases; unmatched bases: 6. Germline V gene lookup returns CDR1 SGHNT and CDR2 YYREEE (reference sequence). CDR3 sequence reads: CASSVEQGVDTQYF. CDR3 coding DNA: TGTGCCAGCAGCGTGGAACAGGGGGTAGATACGCAGTATTTT.

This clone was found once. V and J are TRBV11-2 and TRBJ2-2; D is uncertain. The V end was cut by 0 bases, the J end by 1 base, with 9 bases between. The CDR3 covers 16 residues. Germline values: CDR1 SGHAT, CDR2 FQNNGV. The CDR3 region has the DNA TGTGCCAGCAGCTTAGAGGTATTTTGGAACACCGGGGAGCTGTTTTTT. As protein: CASSLEVFWNTGELFF.

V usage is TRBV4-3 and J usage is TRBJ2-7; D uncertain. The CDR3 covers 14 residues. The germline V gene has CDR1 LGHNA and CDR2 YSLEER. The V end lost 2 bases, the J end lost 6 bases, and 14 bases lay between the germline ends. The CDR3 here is CASSQNLPLGEQYF. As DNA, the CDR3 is TGCGCCAGCAGCCAAAATTTGCCTTTGGGCGAGCAGTACTTC.

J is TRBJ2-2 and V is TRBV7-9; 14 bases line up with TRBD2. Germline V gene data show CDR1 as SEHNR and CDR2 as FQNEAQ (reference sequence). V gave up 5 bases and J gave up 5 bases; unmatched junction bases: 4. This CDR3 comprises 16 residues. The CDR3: CASSPRTSGGTGELFF. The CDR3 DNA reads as TGTGCCAGCAGCCCCCGGACTAGCGGGGGGACCGGGGAGCTGTTTTTT.

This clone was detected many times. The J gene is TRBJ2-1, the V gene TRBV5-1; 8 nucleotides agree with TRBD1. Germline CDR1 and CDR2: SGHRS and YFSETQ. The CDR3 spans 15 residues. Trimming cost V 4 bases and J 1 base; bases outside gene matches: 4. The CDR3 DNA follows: TGCGCCAGCAGCCAACGACAGGGGTCCTACAATGAGCAGTTCTTC. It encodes CASSQRQGSYNEQFF.

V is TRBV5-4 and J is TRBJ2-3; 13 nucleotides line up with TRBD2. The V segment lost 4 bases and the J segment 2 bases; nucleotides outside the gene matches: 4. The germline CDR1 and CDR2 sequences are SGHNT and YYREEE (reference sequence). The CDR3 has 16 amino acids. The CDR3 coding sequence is TGTGCCAGCAGCACCGGACTAGCGGGAGCCACAGATACGCAGTATTTT. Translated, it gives CASSTGLAGATDTQYF.

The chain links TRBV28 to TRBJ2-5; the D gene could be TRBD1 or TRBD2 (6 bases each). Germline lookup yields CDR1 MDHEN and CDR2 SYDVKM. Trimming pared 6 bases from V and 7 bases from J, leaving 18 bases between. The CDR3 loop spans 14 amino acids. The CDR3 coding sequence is TGTGCCAGCAGCCCCGGGGGCGCCTCAGGGACCCAGTACTTC. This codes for CASSPGGASGTQYF.

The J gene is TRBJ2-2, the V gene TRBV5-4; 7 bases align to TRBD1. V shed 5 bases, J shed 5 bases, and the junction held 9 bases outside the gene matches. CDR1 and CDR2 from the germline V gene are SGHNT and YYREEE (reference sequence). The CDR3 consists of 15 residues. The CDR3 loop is CASSLDRARTGELFF. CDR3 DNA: TGTGCCAGCAGTCTCGACAGGGCTCGAACCGGGGAGCTGTTTTTT.

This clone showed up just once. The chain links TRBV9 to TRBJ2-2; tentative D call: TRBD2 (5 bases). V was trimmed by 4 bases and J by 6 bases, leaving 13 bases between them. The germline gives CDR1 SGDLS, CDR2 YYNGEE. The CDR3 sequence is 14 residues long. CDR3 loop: CASSIGVDPGELFF. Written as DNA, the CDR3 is TGTGCCAGCAGCATCGGGGTCGACCCCGGGGAGCTGTTTTTT. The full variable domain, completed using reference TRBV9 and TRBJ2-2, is DSGVTQTPKHLITATGQRVTLRCSPRSGDLSVYWYQQSLDQGLQFLIQYYNGEERAKGNILERFSAQQFPDLHSELNLSSLELGDSALYFCASSIGVDPGELFFGEGSRLTVL.

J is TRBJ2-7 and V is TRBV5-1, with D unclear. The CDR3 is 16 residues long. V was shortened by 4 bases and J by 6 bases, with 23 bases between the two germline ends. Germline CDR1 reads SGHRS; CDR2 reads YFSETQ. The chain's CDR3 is CASSPRAAVSTTEQYF. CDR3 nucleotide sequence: TGCGCCAGCAGCCCACGGGCCGCGGTGAGCACGACCGAGCAGTACTTC.

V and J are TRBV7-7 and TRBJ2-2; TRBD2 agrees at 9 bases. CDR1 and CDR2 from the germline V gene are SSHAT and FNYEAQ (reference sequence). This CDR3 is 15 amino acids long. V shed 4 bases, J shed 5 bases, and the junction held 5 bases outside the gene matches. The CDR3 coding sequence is TGTGCCAGCAGCTCAACCGGACTAGCGACCGGGGAGCTGTTTTTT. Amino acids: CASSSTGLATGELFF.

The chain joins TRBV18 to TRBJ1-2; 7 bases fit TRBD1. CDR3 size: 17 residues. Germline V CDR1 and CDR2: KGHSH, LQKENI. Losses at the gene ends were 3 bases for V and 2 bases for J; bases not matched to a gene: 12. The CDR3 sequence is CASSPQNTGVLNYGYTF. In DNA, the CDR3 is TGTGCCAGCTCACCTCAGAACACAGGGGTCCTCAACTATGGCTACACCTTC.

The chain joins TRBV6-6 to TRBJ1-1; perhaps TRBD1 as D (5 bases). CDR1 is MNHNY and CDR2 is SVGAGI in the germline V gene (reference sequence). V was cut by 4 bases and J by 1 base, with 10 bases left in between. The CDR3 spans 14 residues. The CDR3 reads CASSWGQANTEAFF. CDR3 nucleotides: TGTGCCAGCAGTTGGGGCCAGGCGAACACTGAAGCTTTCTTT.

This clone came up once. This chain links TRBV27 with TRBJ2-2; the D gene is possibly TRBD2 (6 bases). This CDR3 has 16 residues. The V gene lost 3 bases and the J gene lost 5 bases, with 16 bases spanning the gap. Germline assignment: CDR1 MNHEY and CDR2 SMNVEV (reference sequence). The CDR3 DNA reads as TGTGCCAGCAGTTTTTTTACTAGCATTATAACCGGGGAGCTGTTTTTT. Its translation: CASSFFTSIITGELFF.

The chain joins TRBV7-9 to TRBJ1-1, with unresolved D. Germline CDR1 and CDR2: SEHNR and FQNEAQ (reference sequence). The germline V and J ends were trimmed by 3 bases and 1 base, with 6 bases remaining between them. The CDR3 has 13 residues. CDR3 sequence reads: CASSFTENTEAFF. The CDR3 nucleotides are TGTGCCAGCAGCTTTACAGAGAACACTGAAGCTTTCTTT.

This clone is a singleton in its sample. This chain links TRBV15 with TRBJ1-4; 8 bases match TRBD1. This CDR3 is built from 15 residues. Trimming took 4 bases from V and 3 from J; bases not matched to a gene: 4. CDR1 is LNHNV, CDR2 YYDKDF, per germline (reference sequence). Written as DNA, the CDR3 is TGTGCCACCAGCACGAACAGGGGGGCTAATGAAAAACTGTTTTTT. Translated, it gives CATSTNRGANEKLFF.